Listed below are T cell receptor beta chains from one sample, sequenced in a study of immune evolution from preneoplasia to lung adenocarcinoma. Clones were sequenced by immunoSEQ multiplex PCR, and TCRdb holds only the in-frame ones, with some missing. Among around 3,000 clones, less than 90% were seen once, and the ten largest hold 3.5% to 5.5%. Sequenced input: FFPE invasive lung adenocarcinoma tissue. The receptors shown here come from a person aged 70 to 85 with invasive lung adenocarcinoma. Each CDR3 is given with its conserved first and last residue. The D gene is left open where the match is weak. Size is stated for part of the rows, as once, few or many counts, or as a class when the clone is expanded.

J: TRBJ2-1
V: TRBV28
size: NA
D: TRBD2
DNA: TGTGCCAGCACCCTGACTAGCGGGAGAGCCAGCTCCTACAATGAGCAGTTCTTC
CDR3: CASTLTSGRASSYNEQFF

J: TRBJ2-5
V: TRBV27
size: NA
D: NA
DNA: TGTGCCAGCAGTTTATCGGGCCGGGGCTCAAAGACCCAGTACTTC
CDR3: CASSLSGRGSKTQYF

J: TRBJ1-4
V: TRBV11-2
size: NA
D: NA
DNA: TGTGCCAGCAGCTTAGGGATAGGGTTTAATGAAAAACTGTTTTTT
CDR3: CASSLGIGFNEKLFF

J: TRBJ1-2
V: TRBV19
size: NA
D: TRBD1
DNA: TGTGCCAGTAGTATAGATCCAAGGTCGGGACAGGGGGCCGGCTACACCTTC
CDR3: CASSIDPRSGQGAGYTF

J: TRBJ1-1
V: TRBV2
size: NA
D: NA
DNA: TGTGCCAGCAGTCAGGGCAGGACTGAAGCTTTCTTT
CDR3: CASSQGRTEAFF

J: TRBJ1-2
V: TRBV7-2
size: NA
D: NA
DNA: TGTGCCAGCAGCTATGACAGGCGTTCGGGCTACACCTTC
CDR3: CASSYDRRSGYTF

J: TRBJ1-6
V: TRBV6-6
size: NA
D: NA
DNA: TGTGCCAGTAGTTACGATGGGGGTAAGGGTCCACCCCTCCACTTT
CDR3: CASSYDGGKGPPLHF

J: TRBJ1-1
V: TRBV7-9
size: once
D: NA
DNA: TGTGCCAGCAGCTTAGTTTCCCCGGGCCCTAAGACTTTCTTT
CDR3: CASSLVSPGPKTFF

J: TRBJ2-1
V: TRBV2
size: NA
D: TRBD2
DNA: TGTGCCAGCAGTGGGGGACTAGCCACTGAGCAGTTCTTC
CDR3: CASSGGLATEQFF

J: TRBJ2-1
V: TRBV6-5
size: NA
D: NA
DNA: TGTGCCAGCAGTTACCAGGGCTCCTACAATGAGCAGTTCTTC
CDR3: CASSYQGSYNEQFF

J: TRBJ2-1
V: TRBV7-9
size: NA
D: TRBD2
DNA: TGTGCCAGCGGGACTATTTACAATGAGCAGTTCTTC
CDR3: CASGTIYNEQFF

J: TRBJ2-3
V: TRBV7-3
size: NA
D: NA
DNA: TGTGCCAGCAGCTTACAGGCCGGCGGAGATACGCAGTATTTT
CDR3: CASSLQAGGDTQYF

J: TRBJ1-1
V: TRBV7-3
size: NA
D: NA
DNA: TGTGCCAGCAGCCCAACGGGGGGGAGCACTGAAGCTTTCTTT
CDR3: CASSPTGGSTEAFF

J: TRBJ2-1
V: TRBV30
size: NA
D: TRBD1
DNA: TGTGCCTGGACCCGGCGGGACAGGGGTGCCTACAATGAGCAGTTCTTC
CDR3: CAWTRRDRGAYNEQFF

J: TRBJ2-1
V: TRBV10-1
size: NA
D: NA
DNA: TGCGCCAGCAGTAGTCCGGGACCCGAATTGTACAATGAGCAGTTCTTC
CDR3: CASSSPGPELYNEQFF

J: TRBJ1-5
V: TRBV6-6
size: NA
D: TRBD1
DNA: TGTGCCAGCAGTCACGGAACAGGGGTTAGCAATCAGCCCCAGCATTTT
CDR3: CASSHGTGVSNQPQHF

J: TRBJ2-7
V: TRBV7-9
size: once
D: NA
DNA: TGTGCCAGCGGGGGTCGGGGCCCGTCCTACGAGCAGTACTTC
CDR3: CASGGRGPSYEQYF